Described below is a single T cell receptor (beta chain) sequence and its context. Its antigen is unidentified. Donors were drawn from the approximately 120-subject validation cohort, separate from the approximately 670-subject first cohort. The CDR3 is made up of 16 amino acids. Germline CDR1 reads MGHRA; CDR2 reads YSYEKL. Deletions cut 3 bases from V and 5 bases from J, with 17 bases between. The sample originates from a study of cytomegalovirus exposure and HLA in healthy donors. Study-level results: Many donors carried some public TCRs, although rarity characterized most TCR sequences. A later analysis found first-cohort TCR clusters tended to co-occur in the 120 or so validation repertoires. There were about 160 TCR beta chains listed as cytomegalovirus-associated.

TCRdb's table, derived via immunoSEQ multiplex PCR, lists solely in-frame clones and lacks some. The top ten hold more than 2% of the sample, which has about 160,000 clones, 70% to 90% seen once. This chain uses TRBV4-1 with TRBJ1-5; perhaps TRBD1 as D (6 bases). The receptor was derived from a woman in her late teens or twenties in good health and CMV-seronegative. The sample was PBMCs. Here the CDR3 reads CASSHPGRDTYQPQHF. The CDR3 nucleotides are TGCGCCAGCAGCCACCCCGGGAGGGACACGTATCAGCCCCAGCATTTT.